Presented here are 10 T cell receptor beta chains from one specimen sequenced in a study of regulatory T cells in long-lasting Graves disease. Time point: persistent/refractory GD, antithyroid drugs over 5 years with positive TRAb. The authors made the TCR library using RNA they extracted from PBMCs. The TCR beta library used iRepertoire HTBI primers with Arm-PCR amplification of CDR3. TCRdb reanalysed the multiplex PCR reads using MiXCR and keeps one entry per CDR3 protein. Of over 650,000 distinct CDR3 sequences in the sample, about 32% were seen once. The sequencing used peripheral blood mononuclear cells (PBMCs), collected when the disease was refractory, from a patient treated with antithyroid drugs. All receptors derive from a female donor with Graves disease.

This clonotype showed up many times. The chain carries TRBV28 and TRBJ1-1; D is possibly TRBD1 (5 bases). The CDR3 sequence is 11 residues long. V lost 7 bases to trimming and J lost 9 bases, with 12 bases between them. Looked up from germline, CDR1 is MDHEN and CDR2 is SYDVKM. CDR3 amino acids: CASKGLDKAFF. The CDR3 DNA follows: TGTGCCAGCAAGGGGCTCGATAAAGCTTTCTTT.

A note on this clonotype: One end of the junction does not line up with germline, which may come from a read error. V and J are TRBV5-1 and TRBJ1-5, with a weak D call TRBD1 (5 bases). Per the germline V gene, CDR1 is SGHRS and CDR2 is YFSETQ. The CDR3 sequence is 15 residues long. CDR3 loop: CASSWGVSSNQPQHF. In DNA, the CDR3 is TGTGCCAGCAGCTGGGGGGTAAGCAGCAATCAGCCCCAGCATTTT.

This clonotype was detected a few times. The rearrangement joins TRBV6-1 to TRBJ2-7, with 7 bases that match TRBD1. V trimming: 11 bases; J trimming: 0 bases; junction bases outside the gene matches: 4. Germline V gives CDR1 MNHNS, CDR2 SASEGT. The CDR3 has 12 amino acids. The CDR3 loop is CAARDSSYEQYF. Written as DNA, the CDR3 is TGTGCCGCCAGGGACAGCTCCTACGAGCAGTACTTC.

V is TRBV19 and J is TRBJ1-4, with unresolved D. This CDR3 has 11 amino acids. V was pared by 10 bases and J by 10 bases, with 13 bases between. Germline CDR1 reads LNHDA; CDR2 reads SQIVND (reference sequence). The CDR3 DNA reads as TGTGCCACTTCCTCGAGGAGAAAACTGTTTTTT. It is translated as CATSSRRKLFF.

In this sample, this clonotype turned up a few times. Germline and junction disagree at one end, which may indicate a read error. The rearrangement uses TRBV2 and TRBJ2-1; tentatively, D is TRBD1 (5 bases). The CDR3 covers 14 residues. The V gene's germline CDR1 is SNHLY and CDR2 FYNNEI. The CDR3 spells CASTEGGRAREQFF. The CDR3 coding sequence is TGTGCCAGCACTGAAGGTGGCAGGGCACGTGAGCAGTTCTTC.

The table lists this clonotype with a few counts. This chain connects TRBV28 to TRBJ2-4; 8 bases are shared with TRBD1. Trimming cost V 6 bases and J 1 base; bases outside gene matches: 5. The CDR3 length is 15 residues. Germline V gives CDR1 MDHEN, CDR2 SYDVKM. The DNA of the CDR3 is TGTGCCAGCAGCCACACAGGGGGGGCCAAAAACATTCAGTACTTC. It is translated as CASSHTGGAKNIQYF. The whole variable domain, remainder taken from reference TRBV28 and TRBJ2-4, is DVKVTQSSRYLVKRTGEKVFLECVQDMDHENMFWYRQDPGLGLRLIYFSYDVKMKEKGDIPEGYSVSREKKERFSLILESASTNQTSMYLCASSHTGGAKNIQYFGAGTRLSVL.

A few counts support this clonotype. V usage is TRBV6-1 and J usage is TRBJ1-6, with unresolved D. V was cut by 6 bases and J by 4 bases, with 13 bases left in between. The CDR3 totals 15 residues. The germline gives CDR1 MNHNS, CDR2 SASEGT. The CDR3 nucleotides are TGTGCCAGCAGGGCTCGCGGGGTTTATAATTCACCCCTCCACTTT. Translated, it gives CASRARGVYNSPLHF.

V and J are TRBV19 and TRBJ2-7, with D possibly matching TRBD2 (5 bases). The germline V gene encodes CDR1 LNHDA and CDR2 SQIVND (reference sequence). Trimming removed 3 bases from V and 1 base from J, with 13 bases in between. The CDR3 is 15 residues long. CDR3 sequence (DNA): TGTGCCAGTAGTATTTCCTCAGGAGGTTCCTACGAGCAGTACTTC. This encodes CASSISSGGSYEQYF.

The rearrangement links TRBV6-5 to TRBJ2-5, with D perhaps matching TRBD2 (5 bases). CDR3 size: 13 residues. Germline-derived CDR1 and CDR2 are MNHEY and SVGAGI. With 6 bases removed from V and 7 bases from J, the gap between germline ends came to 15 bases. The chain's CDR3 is CASRYAAGGTQYF. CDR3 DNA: TGTGCCAGCAGATACGCGGCGGGCGGGACCCAGTACTTC.

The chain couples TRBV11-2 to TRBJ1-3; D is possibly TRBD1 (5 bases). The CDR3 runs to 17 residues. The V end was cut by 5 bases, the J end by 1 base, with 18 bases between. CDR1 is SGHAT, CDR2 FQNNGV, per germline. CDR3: CASSPKGRVRSGNTIYF. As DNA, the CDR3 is TGTGCCAGCAGCCCGAAGGGGCGGGTAAGGTCTGGAAACACCATATATTTT.